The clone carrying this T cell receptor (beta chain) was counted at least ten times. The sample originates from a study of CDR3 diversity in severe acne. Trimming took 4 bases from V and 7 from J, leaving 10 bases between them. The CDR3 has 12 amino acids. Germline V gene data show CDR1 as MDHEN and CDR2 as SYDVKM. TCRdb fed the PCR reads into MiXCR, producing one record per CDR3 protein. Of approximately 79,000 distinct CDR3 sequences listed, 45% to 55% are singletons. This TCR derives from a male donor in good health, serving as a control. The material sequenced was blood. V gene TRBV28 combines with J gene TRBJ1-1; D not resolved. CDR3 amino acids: CASSSTAGEAFF. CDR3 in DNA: TGTGCCAGCAGTTCTACAGCGGGTGAAGCTTTCTTT.